The sequence of this T cell receptor beta chain was determined in a study of tissue T cells after allogeneic stem cell transplantation. Overall study: Several unmodified and three CD34-selected T-cell-depleted grafts went to graft-versus-host disease patients.

V dropped 6 bases and J dropped 4 bases, with 27 bases sitting between them. The CDR3 runs to 18 residues. Germline CDR1 is KGHSH and CDR2 is LQKENI. This research-autopsy study prospectively enrolled adult allogeneic hematopoietic cell transplant recipients with steroid-refractory graft-versus-host disease. Sequencing was performed with immunoSEQ multiplex PCR; in TCRdb, only in-frame clones are kept and a portion is missing. The sample has thousands of clones, about 70% seen once. The sample consisted of colon tissue, taken at autopsy. The clonotype originates from a male patient at least 60 years old with steroid-refractory graft-versus-host disease after an allogeneic stem cell transplant. Some T cells may have originated in the graft donor. V and J are TRBV18 and TRBJ1-1, with a weak D call TRBD1 (6 bases). The CDR3 DNA reads as TGTGCCAGCTCGCCGAGACAGGCCCTCCTGCGGGAGGCCACTGAAGCTTTCTTT. This codes for CASSPRQALLREATEAFF. Full variable domain (outside the CDR3, taken from reference TRBV18 and TRBJ1-1): NAGVMQNPRHLVRRRGQEARLRCSPMKGHSHVYWYRQLPEEGLKFMVYLQKENIIDESGMPKERFSAEFPKEGPSILRIQQVVRGDSAAYFCASSPRQALLREATEAFFGQGTRLTVV.